The source of this TCR beta chain is a study of T cell changes during pregnancy in multiple sclerosis. The CDR3 sequence is 15 residues long. Unmatched junction bases numbered 6, after V lost 4 bases and J lost 0 bases. CDR1 MDHEN and CDR2 SYDVKM come from the germline V gene. Method: immunoSEQ multiplex PCR; TCRdb's copy keeps in-frame clones and lacks some. The sample holds 85,000 to 130,000 clones, 90% to 95% seen once. This receptor was taken from a female donor with multiple sclerosis, enrolled in a pregnancy study. Source: peripheral blood, taken in the second trimester of pregnancy. V and J are TRBV28 and TRBJ2-7; 7 bases map to TRBD1. CDR3 sequence reads: CASSSGTVYSYEQYF. As DNA, the CDR3 is TGTGCCAGCAGTTCCGGGACAGTTTACTCCTACGAGCAGTACTTC.